One and the same sample provided the 9 T cell receptor beta chains below, sequenced in a study of blood T cell repertoires in COVID-19. Sequencing was performed with immunoSEQ multiplex PCR; in TCRdb, only in-frame clones are kept and a portion is missing. The sample includes approximately 62,000 clones, around 74% of them seen just once. Sequenced material: peripheral blood. These receptors were collected from a woman aged 50 to 60 with active or convalescent COVID-19.

The chain has TRBV12-3 or TRBV12-4 and TRBJ2-7, with a weak D call TRBD2 (5 bases). V lost 4 bases to trimming and J lost 3 bases, with 7 bases between them. The CDR3 loop spans 12 amino acids. The CDR3, as DNA: TGTGCCAGCAGTTCCGGGATCTACGAGCAGTACTTC. Translating gives CASSSGIYEQYF.

The chain carries TRBV18 and TRBJ1-2; no firm D call. Between the trimmed V and J ends, which lost 2 bases and 4 bases, there was a span of 5 bases. Per germline, CDR1 KGHSH and CDR2 LQKENI. The CDR3 runs 12 residues. The CDR3 nucleotides are TGTGCCAGCTCACCAGAGGGCTATGGCTACACCTTC. It is translated as CASSPEGYGYTF.

This chain joins TRBV4-1 and TRBJ1-4; D call uncertain. The germline V gene has CDR1 MGHRA and CDR2 YSYEKL. Trimming pared 1 base from V and 0 bases from J, leaving 15 bases between. CDR3 length equals 18 residues. In DNA form, the CDR3 reads TGCGCCAGCAGCCAAGTAGCGGTGGGGTTTACAACTAATGAAAAACTGTTTTTT. Encoded protein: CASSQVAVGFTTNEKLFF.

J is TRBJ2-1 and V is TRBV27; TRBD2 matches at 7 bases. Trimming took 5 bases from V and 8 from J; bases not matched to a gene: 9. There are 14 residues in the CDR3. Germline V gene lookup returns CDR1 MNHEY and CDR2 SMNVEV (reference sequence). This CDR3 reads CASSPRGSQDEQFF. The CDR3 DNA follows: TGTGCCAGCAGTCCCCGCGGGAGTCAGGATGAGCAGTTCTTC.

The chain joins TRBV4-3 to TRBJ2-5; possible D gene TRBD1, 6 bases. The CDR3 has 12 amino acids. Germline V gene lookup returns CDR1 LGHNA and CDR2 YSLEER. The CDR3, as DNA: TGCCCAGGGGACCTGATACAAGAGACCCAGTACTTC. This gives the protein CPGDLIQETQYF.

The chain uses TRBV25-1 and TRBJ1-1, with a weak D call TRBD1 (5 bases). Germline V lookup: CDR1 MGHDK, CDR2 SYGVNS. The CDR3 spans 14 residues. Deletions cut 1 base from V and 4 bases from J, with 10 bases between. CDR3 coding DNA: TGTGCCAGCAGTGAATCTGGCGGGGGCACTGAAGCTTTCTTT. Translated, it gives CASSESGGGTEAFF.

J is TRBJ2-3 and V is TRBV29-1; D not certain. There are 13 residues in the CDR3. Germline CDR1 and CDR2: SQVTM and ANQGSEA. V lost 5 bases and J lost 0, with 9 bases in between. CDR3 region: CSVRPGSTDTQYF. The CDR3 coding sequence is TGCAGCGTTAGACCAGGAAGCACAGATACGCAGTATTTT.

The chain uses TRBV3-1 (or the pseudogene TRBV3-2) and TRBJ1-5; D remains ambiguous. This CDR3 comprises 14 residues. V was clipped by 0 bases and J by 10 bases, with 13 bases between them. Germline CDR1 LGHDT, CDR2 YNNKEL (reference sequence). Written as DNA, the CDR3 is TGTGCCAGCAGCCAAGACCTCACTCGCAATCCCCAGCATTTT. This encodes CASSQDLTRNPQHF.

The genes are TRBV30 and TRBJ1-2; 9 nucleotides line up with TRBD1. CDR3 length equals 14 residues. The junction had 6 bases not matched to a gene; V was cut back by 3 bases and J by 4 bases. Germline CDR1 GTSNPN, CDR2 SVGIG (reference sequence). CDR3 residues: CAWRGQGRSYGYTF. In DNA, the CDR3 is TGTGCCTGGAGGGGACAGGGCCGCAGCTATGGCTACACCTTC.